This entry lists 3 T cell receptor beta chains sequenced from one sample in a study of blood T cell repertoires in COVID-19. Using immunoSEQ multiplex PCR, the repertoire was profiled, and TCRdb retains in-frame clones only, with some absent. The sample gives fewer than 250,000 clones, 88% of which show up once; around 0.7% is in the top ten. Sequencing was performed on peripheral blood. These receptors all come from a man aged 35 to 55 with acute or convalescent COVID-19.

The CDR3 DNA reads as TGTGCCAGCAGCTTAGCGCTATCAACTAGCGGGAGAGTAGACGAGCAGTACTTC. This translates into CASSLALSTSGRVDEQYF. This chain connects TRBV7-9 to TRBJ2-7, with 11 bases matching TRBD2. Per the germline V gene, CDR1 is SEHNR and CDR2 is FQNEAQ (reference sequence). With V trimmed by 0 bases and J by 5 bases, 12 bases remained unmatched. This CDR3 is 18 amino acids long. Combining the CDR3 with reference TRBV7-9 and TRBJ2-7 gives the whole variable domain DTGVSQNPRHKITKRGQNVTFRCDPISEHNRLYWYRQTLGQGPEFLTYFQNEAQLEKSRLLSDRFSAERPKGSFSTLEIQRTEQGDSAMYLCASSLALSTSGRVDEQYFGPGTRLTVT.

The rearrangement joins TRBV2 to TRBJ2-1; TRBD2 matches at 7 bases. The J segment lost 2 bases and the V segment lost 5 bases, leaving 9 bases of the junction unmatched. This CDR3 is 16 amino acids long. CDR1 is SNHLY and CDR2 is FYNNEI in the germline V gene. The CDR3 spells CASSYGSTSAYNEQFF. The CDR3 bases are TGTGCCAGCAGTTACGGAAGTACTAGCGCCTACAATGAGCAGTTCTTC.

The chain carries TRBV7-2 and TRBJ1-6; possible D gene TRBD1, 5 bases. Trimming pared 0 bases from V and 6 bases from J, leaving 18 bases between. Germline CDR1 SGHTA, CDR2 FQGNSA. CDR3 length: 18 residues. As DNA, the CDR3 is TGTGCCAGCAGCTTAGCCCTCTTCAGAAGGGGAGGTAATTCACCCCTCCACTTT. It translates to CASSLALFRRGGNSPLHF.